The clone carrying this TCR beta chain was seen at least ten times. As yet, its antigen is unknown. The data stem from a study of T cells in Graves' hyperthyroidism and ophthalmopathy. Study conclusions and caveats: Most thyroid clonotypes expanded above 0.001 appeared in blood too.

The CDR3 contains 12 residues. The germline V and J ends were trimmed by 2 bases and 7 bases, with 8 bases remaining between them. Looked up from germline, CDR1 is MDHEN and CDR2 is SYDVKM. Template material for amplifying TCR beta CDR3 regions consisted of RNA transcripts. The study used the HTBI primer set for a first-round RT-PCR of the TCR CDR3. TCRdb processed the multiplex PCR reads anew with MiXCR; each CDR3 protein has one entry. Seen here are fewer than 350,000 distinct CDR3 sequences, about a sixth observed once, and the top ten hold roughly 15%. The TCR sequence derives from a woman in her thirties or forties with Graves' ophthalmopathy. The sample comprised blood. V gene TRBV28 combines with J gene TRBJ1-1; D is possibly TRBD1 (6 bases). The CDR3 here is CASSLTGHEAFF. CDR3 in DNA: TGTGCCAGCAGTTTAACGGGACATGAAGCTTTCTTT.